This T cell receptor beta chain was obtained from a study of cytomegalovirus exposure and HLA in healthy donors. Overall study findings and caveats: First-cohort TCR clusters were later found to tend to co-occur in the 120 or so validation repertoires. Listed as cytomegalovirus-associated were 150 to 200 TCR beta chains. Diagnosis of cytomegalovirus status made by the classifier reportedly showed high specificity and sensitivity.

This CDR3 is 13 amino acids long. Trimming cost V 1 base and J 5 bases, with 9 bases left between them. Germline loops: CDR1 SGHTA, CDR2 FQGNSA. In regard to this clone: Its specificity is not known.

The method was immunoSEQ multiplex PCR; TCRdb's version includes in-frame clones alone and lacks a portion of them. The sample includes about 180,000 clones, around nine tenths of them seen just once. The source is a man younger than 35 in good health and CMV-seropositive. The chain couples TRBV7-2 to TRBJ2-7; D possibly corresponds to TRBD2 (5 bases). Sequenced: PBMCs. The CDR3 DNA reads TGTGCCAGCAGCTTAGTTTCCGGGAACGAGCAGTACTTC. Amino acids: CASSLVSGNEQYF.